The 6 T cell receptor beta chains listed next were all sequenced from one sample in a study of response to subunit inactivated influenza vaccine. TCRdb processed the RT-PCR reads anew with MiXCR; each CDR3 protein has one entry. The repertoire holds fewer than 600,000 distinct CDR3 sequences, with approximately 7.3% as singletons. Sequencing was performed on PBMCs from blood, taken approximately 25 months after vaccination. The receptors derive from a man in his fifties or sixties who received an inactivated influenza vaccine.

There are many counts of this clonotype. The V call is TRBV5-1, the J call TRBJ2-1; TRBD1 might be the D (5 bases). Germline CDR1 SGHRS, CDR2 YFSETQ. This CDR3 contains 18 residues. The V and J ends lost 5 bases and 2 bases respectively, with 23 bases between them. CDR3 residues: CASRLSLAPGSTYNEQFF. CDR3 coding DNA: TGCGCCAGCAGACTCAGTCTCGCCCCAGGGTCCACCTACAATGAGCAGTTCTTC.

The genes are TRBV4-3 and TRBJ1-3; tentative D call: TRBD1 (6 bases). In germline, CDR1 is LGHNA, CDR2 YSLEER. V lost 4 bases and J 2 bases, leaving 12 bases between the germline ends. The CDR3 loop spans 15 amino acids. The CDR3, as DNA: TGCGCCAGCAGCCCCCGACAGGACCCTGGAAACACCATATATTTT. This codes for CASSPRQDPGNTIYF.

This clonotype occurred many times. The chain uses TRBV20-1 and TRBJ2-7; D might be TRBD1 or TRBD2, each matching 5 bases. Germline V CDR1 and CDR2: DFQATT, SNEGSKA (reference sequence). This CDR3 is 15 amino acids long. The V and J ends lost 2 bases and 0 bases respectively, with 14 bases between them. CDR3 bases: TGCAGTGCTAGATCCGTTGGGGACGGCTCCTACGAGCAGTACTTC. It translates to CSARSVGDGSYEQYF.

At least ten counts were recorded for this clonotype. This rearrangement joins TRBV7-8 to TRBJ2-4; 15 bases map to TRBD2. Losses at the gene ends were 4 bases for V and 13 bases for J; bases not matched to a gene: 8. Germline lookup yields CDR1 SGHVS and CDR2 FQNEAQ. There are 15 residues in the CDR3. CDR3 protein: CASSSRTSGGALQYF. The CDR3 DNA follows: TGTGCCAGCAGCTCCCGGACTAGCGGGGGGGCCCTCCAGTACTTC.

The rearrangement joins TRBV20-1 to TRBJ2-5; D uncertain. Germline assignment: CDR1 DFQATT and CDR2 SNEGSKA (reference sequence). Trimming removed 5 bases from V and 1 base from J, with 11 bases in between. The CDR3 loop spans 13 amino acids. The DNA for the CDR3 is TGCAGTGCTGAGAGACGGCTCCAAGAGACCCAGTACTTC. This codes for CSAERRLQETQYF.

In its sample, this clonotype was seen a few times. J is TRBJ2-7 and V is TRBV2; no reliable D call. Germline CDR1 SNHLY, CDR2 FYNNEI. The CDR3 runs 15 residues. Trimming removed 1 base at V and 0 bases at J, with 10 bases between. The DNA of the CDR3 is TGTGCCAGCAGTGAAGAACCCTATAGCTCCTACGAGCAGTACTTC. It specifies CASSEEPYSSYEQYF.